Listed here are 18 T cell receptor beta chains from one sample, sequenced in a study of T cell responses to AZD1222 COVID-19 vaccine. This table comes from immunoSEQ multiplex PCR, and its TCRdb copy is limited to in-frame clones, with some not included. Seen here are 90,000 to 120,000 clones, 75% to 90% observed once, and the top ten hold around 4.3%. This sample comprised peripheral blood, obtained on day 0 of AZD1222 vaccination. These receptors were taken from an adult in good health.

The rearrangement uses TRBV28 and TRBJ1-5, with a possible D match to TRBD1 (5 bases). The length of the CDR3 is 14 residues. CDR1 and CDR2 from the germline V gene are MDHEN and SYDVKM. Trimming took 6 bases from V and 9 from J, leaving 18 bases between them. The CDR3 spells CASRPRQGAPPQHF. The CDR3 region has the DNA TGTGCCAGCAGGCCCAGGCAGGGCGCTCCGCCCCAGCATTTT.

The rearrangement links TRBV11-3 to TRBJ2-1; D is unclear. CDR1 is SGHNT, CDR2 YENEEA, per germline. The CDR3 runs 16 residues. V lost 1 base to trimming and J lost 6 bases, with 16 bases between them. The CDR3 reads CASSLGGSVATNEQFF. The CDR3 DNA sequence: TGTGCCAGCAGCTTAGGTGGTAGTGTGGCCACCAATGAGCAGTTCTTC.

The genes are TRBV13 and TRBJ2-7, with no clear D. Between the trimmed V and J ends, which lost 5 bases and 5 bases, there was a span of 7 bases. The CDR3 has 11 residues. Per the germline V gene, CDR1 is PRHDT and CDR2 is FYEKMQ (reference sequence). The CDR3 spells CASSLRHEQYF. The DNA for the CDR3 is TGTGCCAGCAGCCTCCGCCACGAGCAGTACTTC.

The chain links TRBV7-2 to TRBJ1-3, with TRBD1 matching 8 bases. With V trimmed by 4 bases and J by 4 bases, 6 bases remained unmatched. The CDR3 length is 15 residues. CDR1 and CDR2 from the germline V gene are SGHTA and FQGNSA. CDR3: CASSYPGGRGNTIYF. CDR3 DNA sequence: TGTGCCAGCAGCTATCCAGGGGGCCGGGGAAACACCATATATTTT.

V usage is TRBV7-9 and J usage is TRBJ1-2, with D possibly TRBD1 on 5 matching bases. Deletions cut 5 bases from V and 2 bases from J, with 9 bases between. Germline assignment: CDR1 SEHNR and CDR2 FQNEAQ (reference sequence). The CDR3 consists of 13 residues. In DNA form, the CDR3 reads TGTGCCAGCAGCCCGAACAGGAACTATGGCTACACCTTC. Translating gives CASSPNRNYGYTF.

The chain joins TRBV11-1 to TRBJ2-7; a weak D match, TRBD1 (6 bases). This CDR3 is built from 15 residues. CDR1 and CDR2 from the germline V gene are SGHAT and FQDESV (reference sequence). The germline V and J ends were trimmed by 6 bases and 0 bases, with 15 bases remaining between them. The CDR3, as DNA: TGTGCCAGCAGTTATTCCCGGGACAACTCCTACGAGCAGTACTTC. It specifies CASSYSRDNSYEQYF.

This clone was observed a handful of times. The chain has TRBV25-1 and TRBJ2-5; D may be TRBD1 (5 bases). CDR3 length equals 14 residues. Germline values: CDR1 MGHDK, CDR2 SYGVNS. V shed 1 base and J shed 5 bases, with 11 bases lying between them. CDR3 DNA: TGTGCCAGCAGTGAATCTAGGGGTTGGGAGACCCAGTACTTC. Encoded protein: CASSESRGWETQYF. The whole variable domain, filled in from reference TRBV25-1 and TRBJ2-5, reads EADIYQTPRYLVIGTGKKITLECSQTMGHDKMYWYQQDPGMELHLIHYSYGVNSTEKGDLSSESTVSRIRTEHFPLTLESARPSHTSQYLCASSESRGWETQYFGPGTRLLVL.

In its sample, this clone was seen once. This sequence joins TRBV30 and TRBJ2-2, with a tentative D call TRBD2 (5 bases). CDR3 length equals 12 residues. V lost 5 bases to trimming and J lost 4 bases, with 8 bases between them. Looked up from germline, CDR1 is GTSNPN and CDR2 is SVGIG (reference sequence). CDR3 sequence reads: CAWGLATGELFF. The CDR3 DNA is TGTGCCTGGGGGCTAGCCACCGGGGAGCTGTTTTTT.

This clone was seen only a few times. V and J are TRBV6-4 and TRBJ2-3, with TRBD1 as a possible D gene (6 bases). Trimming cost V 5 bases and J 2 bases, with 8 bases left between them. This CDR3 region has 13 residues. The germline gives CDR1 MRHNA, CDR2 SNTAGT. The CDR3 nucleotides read TGTGCCAGCAGTTACAGGGCCACAGATACGCAGTATTTT. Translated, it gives CASSYRATDTQYF.

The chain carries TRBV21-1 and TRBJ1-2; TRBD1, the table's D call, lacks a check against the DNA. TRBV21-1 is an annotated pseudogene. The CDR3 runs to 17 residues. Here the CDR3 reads CASSNLPRTEALYGYTF. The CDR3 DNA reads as TGTGCCAGCAGCAACCTCCCTCGGACAGAGGCGCTCTATGGCTACACCTTC.

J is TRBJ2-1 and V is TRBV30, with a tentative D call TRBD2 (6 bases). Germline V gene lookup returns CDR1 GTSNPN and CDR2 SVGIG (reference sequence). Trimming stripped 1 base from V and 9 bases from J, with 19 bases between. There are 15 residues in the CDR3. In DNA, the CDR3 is TGTGCCTGGAGTGAGGTCGGGAGATATCGCAGTGAGCAGTTCTTC. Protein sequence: CAWSEVGRYRSEQFF.

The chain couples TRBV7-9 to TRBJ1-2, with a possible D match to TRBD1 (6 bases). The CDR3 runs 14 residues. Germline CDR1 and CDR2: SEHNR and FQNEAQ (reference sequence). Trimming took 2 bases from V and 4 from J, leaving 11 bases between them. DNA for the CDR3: TGTGCCAGCAGCTTACCCTTGGACAGCTATGGCTACACCTTC. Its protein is CASSLPLDSYGYTF.

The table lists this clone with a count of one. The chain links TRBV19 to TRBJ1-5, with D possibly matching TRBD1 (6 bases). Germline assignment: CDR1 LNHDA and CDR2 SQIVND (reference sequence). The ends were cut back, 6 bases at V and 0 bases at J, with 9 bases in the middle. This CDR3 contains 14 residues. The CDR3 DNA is TGTGCCAGTAGCGGACAGCATAGCAATCAGCCCCAGCATTTT. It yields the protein CASSGQHSNQPQHF. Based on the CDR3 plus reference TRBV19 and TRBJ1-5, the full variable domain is DGGITQSPKYLFRKEGQNVTLSCEQNLNHDAMYWYRQDPGQGLRLIYYSQIVNDFQKGDIAEGYSVSREKKESFPLTVTSAQKNPTAFYLCASSGQHSNQPQHFGDGTRLSIL.

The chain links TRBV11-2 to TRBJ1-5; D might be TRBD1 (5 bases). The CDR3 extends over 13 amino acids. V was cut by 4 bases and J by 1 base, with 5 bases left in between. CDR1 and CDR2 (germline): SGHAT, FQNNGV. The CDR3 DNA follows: TGTGCCAGCAGCTGGGACAGCAATCAGCCCCAGCATTTT. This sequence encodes CASSWDSNQPQHF.

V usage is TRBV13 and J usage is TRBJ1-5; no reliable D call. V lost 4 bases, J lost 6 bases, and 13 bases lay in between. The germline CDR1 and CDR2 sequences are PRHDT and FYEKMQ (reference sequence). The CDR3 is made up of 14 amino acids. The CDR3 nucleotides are TGTGCCAGCAGCTCCCGGCGGGGTGGTCAGCCCCAGCATTTT. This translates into CASSSRRGGQPQHF.

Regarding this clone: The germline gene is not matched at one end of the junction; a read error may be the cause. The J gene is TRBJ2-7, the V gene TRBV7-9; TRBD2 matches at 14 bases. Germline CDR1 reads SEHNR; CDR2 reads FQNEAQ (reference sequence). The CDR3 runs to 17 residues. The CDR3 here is CASSSGLAGERTYKQYF. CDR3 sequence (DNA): TGTGCCAGCAGCTCGGGACTAGCGGGGGAGCGCACCTACAAGCAGTACTTC.

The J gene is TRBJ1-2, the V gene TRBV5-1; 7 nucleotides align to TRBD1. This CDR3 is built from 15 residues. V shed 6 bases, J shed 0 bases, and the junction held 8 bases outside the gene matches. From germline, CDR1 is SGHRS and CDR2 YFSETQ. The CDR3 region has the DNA TGCGCCAGCACCCTGAATACAGGGGCTAACTATGGCTACACCTTC. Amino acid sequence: CASTLNTGANYGYTF.

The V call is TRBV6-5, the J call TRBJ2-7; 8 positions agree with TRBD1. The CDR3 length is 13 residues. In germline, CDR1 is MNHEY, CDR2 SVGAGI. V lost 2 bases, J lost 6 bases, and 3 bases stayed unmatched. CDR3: CASSYLTGAEQYF. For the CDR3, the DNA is TGTGCCAGCAGTTACCTGACAGGGGCCGAGCAGTACTTC.